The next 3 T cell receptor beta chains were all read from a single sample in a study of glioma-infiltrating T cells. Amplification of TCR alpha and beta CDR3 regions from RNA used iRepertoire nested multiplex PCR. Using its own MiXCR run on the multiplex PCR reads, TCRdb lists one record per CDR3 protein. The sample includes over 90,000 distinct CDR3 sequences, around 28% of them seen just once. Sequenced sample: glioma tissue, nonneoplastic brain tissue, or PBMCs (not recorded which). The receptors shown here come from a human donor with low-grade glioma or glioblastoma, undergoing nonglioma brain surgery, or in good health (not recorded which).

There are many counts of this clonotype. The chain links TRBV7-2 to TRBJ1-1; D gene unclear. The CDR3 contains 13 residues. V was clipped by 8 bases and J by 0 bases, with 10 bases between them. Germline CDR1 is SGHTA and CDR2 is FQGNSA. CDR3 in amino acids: CASGNRMNTEAFF. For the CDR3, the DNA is TGTGCCAGCGGTAACCGAATGAACACTGAAGCTTTCTTT.

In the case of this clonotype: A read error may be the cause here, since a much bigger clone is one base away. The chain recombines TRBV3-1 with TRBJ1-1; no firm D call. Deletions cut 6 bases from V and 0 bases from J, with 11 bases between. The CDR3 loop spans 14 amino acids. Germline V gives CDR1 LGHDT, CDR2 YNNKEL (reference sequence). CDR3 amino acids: CASSLRDLNTEAFF. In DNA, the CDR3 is TGTGCCAGCAGTCTAAGGGATTTGAACACTGAAGCTTTCTTT.

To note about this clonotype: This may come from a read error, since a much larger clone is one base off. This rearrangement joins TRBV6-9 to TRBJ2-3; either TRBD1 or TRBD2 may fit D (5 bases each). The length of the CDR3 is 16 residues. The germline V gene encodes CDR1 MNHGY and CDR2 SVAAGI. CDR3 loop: CASSLSRDLYTYTQYF. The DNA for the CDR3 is TGTGCCAGCAGTTTGTCCCGGGACCTCTACACATATACGCAGTATTTT.